These 31 T cell receptor beta chains came from one sample sequenced in a study of EBV T-cell therapy then PD-1 blockade in nasopharyngeal carcinoma. Profiled with immunoSEQ multiplex PCR; TCRdb holds only in-frame clones, not every one. The sample lists 15,000 to 20,000 clones, 84% seen once, with around 31% in the top ten. These receptors have no identified antigens. This sample's treatment: AdE1-LMPpoly-expanded autologous EBV-specific T-cell therapy followed by anti-PD-1 nivolumab. The sequencing used CD8+ T cells from blood, collected at roughly day 34 from a patient whose treatment included autologous EBV-specific T cells and nivolumab. The receptor source for this set is a middle-aged man with nasopharyngeal carcinoma.

The chain uses TRBV6-2 or TRBV6-3 and TRBJ2-3; possible D gene TRBD2, 6 bases. CDR1 and CDR2 from the germline V gene are MNHEY and SVGEGT. V was shortened by 7 bases and J by 5 bases, with 22 bases between the two germline ends. This CDR3 has 16 residues. The CDR3 coding sequence is TGTGCCAGCAACCCACTACGGCGGGGTGTGAGAGATACGCAGTATTTT. Amino acid sequence: CASNPLRRGVRDTQYF.

This clone counts as medium-sized. CDR3 sequence: CASSRRNTGELFF. The CDR3 DNA follows: TGTGCCAGCAGTCGACGGAACACCGGGGAGCTGTTTTTT. The rearrangement links TRBV3-1 (or the pseudogene TRBV3-2) to TRBJ2-2; unclear D gene. Trimming shortened V by 6 bases and J by 1 base, and 6 bases separated the two germline ends. Germline CDR1 is LGHDT and CDR2 is YNNKEL (reference sequence). The CDR3 sequence is 13 residues long.

V gene TRBV10-3 combines with J gene TRBJ1-4, with 7 nucleotides matching TRBD1. The CDR3 length is 14 residues. V gave up 3 bases and J gave up 8 bases; unmatched junction bases: 6. Germline V CDR1 and CDR2: ENHRY, SYGVKD. The CDR3 protein is CAISEKGAEEKLFF. CDR3 coding DNA: TGTGCCATCAGTGAAAAGGGGGCAGAGGAAAAACTGTTTTTT.

The J gene is TRBJ2-7, the V gene TRBV9; 8 bases agree with TRBD2. In germline, CDR1 is SGDLS, CDR2 YYNGEE. The CDR3 runs 15 residues. The trim removed 3 bases at V and 1 base at J, leaving 6 bases unmatched. This CDR3 is CASSESGGGSYEQYF. In DNA form, the CDR3 reads TGTGCCAGCAGCGAAAGCGGGGGAGGGTCCTACGAGCAGTACTTC.

V gene TRBV29-1 combines with J gene TRBJ1-1; tentative D call: TRBD1 (5 bases). Per the germline V gene, CDR1 is SQVTM and CDR2 is ANQGSEA. Trimming left V 6 bases short and J 2 bases short, with 13 bases between. The CDR3 runs 13 residues. CDR3 in amino acids: CSVQSGTNTEAFF. CDR3 coding DNA: TGCAGCGTGCAGTCGGGGACCAACACTGAAGCTTTCTTT.

This chain links TRBV7-3 with TRBJ2-1, with a tentative D call TRBD2 (5 bases). The V and J ends lost 2 bases and 4 bases respectively, with 9 bases between them. In germline, CDR1 is SGHTA, CDR2 FQGTGA. The CDR3 is 14 residues long. As DNA, the CDR3 is TGTGCCAGCAGCTTAGGAGGTCAATACAATGAGCAGTTCTTC. Protein sequence: CASSLGGQYNEQFF. The variable domain in full, completed from reference TRBV7-3 and TRBJ2-1, reads GAGVSQTPSNKVTEKGKYVELRCDPISGHTALYWYRQSLGQGPEFLIYFQGTGAADDSGLPNDRFFAVRPEGSVSTLKIQRTERGDSAVYLCASSLGGQYNEQFFGPGTRLTVL.

In this sample, this clone turned up a few times. The chain joins TRBV7-3 to TRBJ2-3; 9 bases are shared with TRBD2. V shed 5 bases, J shed 2 bases, and the junction held 5 bases outside the gene matches. This CDR3 has 15 residues. Germline V gene data show CDR1 as SGHTA and CDR2 as FQGTGA. For the CDR3, the DNA is TGTGCCAGCAGCATTAGCGGGGGTGTCACAGATACGCAGTATTTT. Its protein product is CASSISGGVTDTQYF.

The rearrangement uses TRBV13 and TRBJ2-5; D gene unclear. The V and J ends lost 5 bases and 4 bases respectively, with 17 bases between them. The germline gives CDR1 PRHDT, CDR2 FYEKMQ (reference sequence). The CDR3 loop spans 15 amino acids. In nucleotides, the CDR3 is TGTGCCAGCAGCGCCTCCCTGTGGTCTCGAGAGACCCAGTACTTC. Its translation is CASSASLWSRETQYF.

V is TRBV2 and J is TRBJ2-7; the D gene is possibly TRBD1 (5 bases). The CDR3 runs to 12 residues. CDR1 is SNHLY and CDR2 is FYNNEI in the germline V gene. Trimming took 4 bases from V and 3 from J, leaving 7 bases between them. The CDR3 protein is CASSGQLYEQYF. The CDR3, as DNA: TGTGCCAGCAGTGGACAGCTCTACGAGCAGTACTTC.

The V and J genes are TRBV19 and TRBJ2-1, with 15 bases that match TRBD2. Germline V gene sequence: CDR1 LNHDA, CDR2 SQIVND (reference sequence). The CDR3 contains 19 residues. J was trimmed by 0 bases and V by 6 bases; bases with no gene match: 9. The CDR3 DNA reads TGTGCCAGTAGCAGAGGGACTAGCGGGGGGTCCAGCTCCTACAATGAGCAGTTCTTC. Translation: CASSRGTSGGSSSYNEQFF.

The chain carries TRBV18 and TRBJ1-4; tentative D call: TRBD1 (6 bases). Germline CDR1 KGHSH, CDR2 LQKENI. V was pared by 2 bases and J by 7 bases, with 14 bases between. The CDR3 is 15 amino acids. CDR3 protein: CASSPLQGRGEKLFF. The CDR3 coding sequence is TGTGCCAGCTCACCATTACAGGGTCGGGGTGAAAAACTGTTTTTT.

The V and J genes are TRBV7-6 and TRBJ2-2; no reliable D call. The CDR3 contains 14 residues. Trimming stripped 2 bases from V and 3 bases from J, with 7 bases between. Germline V CDR1 and CDR2: SGHVS, FNYEAQ. CDR3 sequence: CASSLFHYTGELFF. The CDR3 DNA reads TGTGCCAGCAGCTTATTTCATTACACCGGGGAGCTGTTTTTT.

This clone is deemed medium-sized. V gene TRBV4-3 combines with J gene TRBJ2-3; D might be TRBD2 (6 bases). V was cut by 0 bases and J by 6 bases, with 22 bases left in between. The CDR3 loop spans 18 amino acids. Germline loops: CDR1 LGHNA, CDR2 YSLEER. Written as DNA, the CDR3 is TGCGCCAGCAGCCAAGATCTTAGCGGAGGCCTCTTATCGGATACGCAGTATTTT. Translated: CASSQDLSGGLLSDTQYF.

The CDR3 nucleotides are TGTGCCAGCAGCGTAGCGCAGGGGGTAACCTACGAGCAGTACTTC. The encoded protein is CASSVAQGVTYEQYF. The chain uses TRBV9 and TRBJ2-7, with TRBD1 matching 7 bases. Germline assignment: CDR1 SGDLS and CDR2 YYNGEE. The junction had 5 bases not matched to a gene; V was cut back by 0 bases and J by 2 bases. This CDR3 is built from 15 residues.

The chain links TRBV14 to TRBJ2-1; 8 nucleotides align to TRBD2. Trimming at V came to 7 bases and at J to 9 bases, leaving 14 bases not matched to a gene. Looked up from germline, CDR1 is SGHDN and CDR2 is FVKESK. CDR3 length: 15 amino acids. The CDR3 protein is CASTFTGTSSTEQFF. Here the CDR3 DNA reads TGTGCCAGCACATTCACCGGGACTAGTTCTACTGAGCAGTTCTTC. The entire variable domain, with the rest obtained from reference TRBV14 and TRBJ2-1, is as follows: EAGVTQFPSHSVIEKGQTVTLRCDPISGHDNLYWYRRVMGKEIKFLLHFVKESKQDESGMPNNRFLAERTGGTYSTLKVQPAELEDSGVYFCASTFTGTSSTEQFFGPGTRLTVL.

This clone was recorded only once. V and J are TRBV6-5 and TRBJ1-1; D ambiguous. V lost 0 bases and J 5 bases, leaving 13 bases between the germline ends. The V gene's germline CDR1 is MNHEY and CDR2 SVGAGI. The CDR3 loop spans 15 amino acids. CDR3 in amino acids: CASSYSNQAETEAFF. CDR3 bases: TGTGCCAGCAGTTACTCGAATCAGGCGGAAACTGAAGCTTTCTTT.

This chain connects TRBV9 to TRBJ2-2; D possibly matches TRBD1 or TRBD2 (5 bases each). Trimming shortened V by 0 bases and J by 4 bases, and 13 bases separated the two germline ends. The CDR3 runs 16 residues. Germline CDR1 and CDR2: SGDLS and YYNGEE. The CDR3 sequence is CASSVGDPRTTGELFF. The CDR3 DNA is TGTGCCAGCAGCGTAGGGGACCCGAGGACCACCGGGGAGCTGTTTTTT.

The chain recombines TRBV30 with TRBJ1-1, with D maybe TRBD1 (5 bases). The CDR3 totals 16 residues. CDR1 and CDR2 from the germline V gene are GTSNPN and SVGIG (reference sequence). V lost 5 bases and J lost 0, with 19 bases in between. CDR3 region: CAWEGLGPTMNTEAFF. CDR3 sequence (DNA): TGTGCCTGGGAGGGGCTAGGTCCAACAATGAACACTGAAGCTTTCTTT.

The V and J genes are TRBV24-1 and TRBJ2-1; 12 bases agree with TRBD2. In germline, CDR1 is KGHDR, CDR2 SFDVKD. V lost 3 bases to trimming and J lost 8 bases; unmatched junction nucleotides: 10. This CDR3 spans 17 amino acids. The CDR3 here is CATSDPRTSGEGDEQFF. Written as DNA, the CDR3 is TGTGCCACCAGTGATCCCAGGACTAGCGGGGAAGGTGATGAGCAGTTCTTC.

V is TRBV5-4 and J is TRBJ1-2; D uncertain. Germline V gene sequence: CDR1 SGHNT, CDR2 YYREEE (reference sequence). V shed 4 bases and J shed 5 bases, with 15 bases lying between them. This CDR3 is built from 14 residues. This CDR3 is CASSGQENGYGYTF. DNA for the CDR3: TGTGCCAGCAGCGGGCAGGAGAATGGTTATGGCTACACCTTC. Full variable domain (rest looked up from reference TRBV5-4 and TRBJ1-2): ETGVTQSPTHLIKTRGQQVTLRCSSQSGHNTVSWYQQALGQGPQFIFQYYREEENGRGNFPPRFSGLQFPNYSSELNVNALELDDSALYLCASSGQENGYGYTFGSGTRLTVV.

The V and J genes are TRBV18 and TRBJ1-2; possible D gene TRBD1, 5 bases. Between the trimmed V and J ends, which lost 0 bases and 8 bases, there was a span of 10 bases. Per the germline V gene, CDR1 is KGHSH and CDR2 is LQKENI. CDR3 size: 13 residues. The CDR3 nucleotides read TGTGCCAGCTCACCACCGTCCGGGGACGGCTACACCTTC. Its protein is CASSPPSGDGYTF.

The DNA for the CDR3 is TGTGCCAGCCCGGGACTAGCGGGCCACGAGCAGTACTTC. Protein sequence: CASPGLAGHEQYF. The rearrangement joins TRBV27 to TRBJ2-7; 12 positions match TRBD2. J lost 5 bases, V lost 8 bases, and 4 bases had no gene match. Germline values: CDR1 MNHEY, CDR2 SMNVEV (reference sequence). The length of the CDR3 is 13 residues.

The chain has TRBV5-6 and TRBJ2-4; D possibly corresponds to TRBD1 (6 bases). Trimming took off 4 bases at V and 8 bases at J, with 19 bases between the two ends. The CDR3 consists of 15 residues. Per germline, CDR1 SGHDT and CDR2 YYEEEE. The CDR3 spells CASSPFQGQSHIQYF. CDR3 in DNA: TGTGCCAGCAGCCCCTTCCAAGGACAGTCACACATTCAGTACTTC.

The J gene is TRBJ2-5, the V gene TRBV5-6, with 7 bases lining up with TRBD1. The CDR3 totals 16 residues. The ends lost 5 bases at V and 5 bases at J; junction bases unmatched: 15. CDR1 is SGHDT, CDR2 YYEEEE, per germline. The CDR3 loop is CASRYDRADSWETQYF. For the CDR3, the DNA is TGTGCCAGCAGATATGACAGGGCGGATTCATGGGAGACCCAGTACTTC.

The chain couples TRBV3-1 (or the pseudogene TRBV3-2) to TRBJ2-3; D is unresolved. This CDR3 spans 13 amino acids. Germline V CDR1 and CDR2: LGHDT, YNNKEL (reference sequence). The V end was cut by 6 bases, the J end by 2 bases, with 9 bases between. DNA for the CDR3: TGTGCCAGCAGTCCACCAATCACAGATACGCAGTATTTT. This encodes CASSPPITDTQYF.

V gene TRBV7-2 combines with J gene TRBJ1-6, with D unclear. Per germline, CDR1 SGHTA and CDR2 FQGNSA. There are 15 residues in the CDR3. The V gene lost 4 bases and the J gene lost 4 bases, with 11 bases spanning the gap. CDR3 DNA: TGTGCCAGCAGCTCCGGGTCCCCTTATAATTCACCCCTCCACTTT. Its translation is CASSSGSPYNSPLHF. Using reference TRBV7-2 and TRBJ1-6 for the parts outside the CDR3, the full variable domain is GAGVSQSPSNKVTEKGKDVELRCDPISGHTALYWYRQSLGQGLEFLIYFQGNSAPDKSGLPSDRFSAERTGGSVSTLTIQRTQQEDSAVYLCASSSGSPYNSPLHFGNGTRLTVT.

The V call is TRBV9, the J call TRBJ1-6; tentatively, D is TRBD1 (5 bases). The CDR3 spans 15 residues. In germline, CDR1 is SGDLS, CDR2 YYNGEE. The V and J ends lost 2 bases and 7 bases respectively, with 13 bases between them. The CDR3 here is CASSVEGWKNSPLHF. CDR3 coding DNA: TGTGCCAGCAGCGTCGAGGGGTGGAAAAATTCACCCCTCCACTTT.

This clone occurred a few times. The chain joins TRBV7-6 to TRBJ1-1; D remains ambiguous. Germline V CDR1 and CDR2: SGHVS, FNYEAQ. There are 15 residues in the CDR3. V gave up 3 bases and J gave up 1 base, with 12 bases separating them. The CDR3 region has the DNA TGTGCCAGCAGCTTCTCGGTCGGTGAGAACACTGAAGCTTTCTTT. Its translation: CASSFSVGENTEAFF.

The V and J genes are TRBV27 and TRBJ1-2, with 9 bases that match TRBD1. J was trimmed by 7 bases and V by 10 bases; bases with no gene match: 13. CDR3 size: 14 residues. Per germline, CDR1 MNHEY and CDR2 SMNVEV (reference sequence). CDR3 in DNA: TGTGCCACCAAGTCCCGGGACAGGGTACTTGGCTACACCTTC. Protein product: CATKSRDRVLGYTF.

This rearrangement joins TRBV7-9 to TRBJ1-2, with unresolved D. There are 13 residues in the CDR3. V was pared by 1 base and J by 0 bases, with 3 bases between. The germline gives CDR1 SEHNR, CDR2 FQNEAQ (reference sequence). CDR3 region: CASSLGANYGYTF. The DNA for the CDR3 is TGTGCCAGCAGCTTAGGGGCTAACTATGGCTACACCTTC.

This clone was picked up one time. The rearrangement links TRBV6-2 or TRBV6-3 to TRBJ1-5; 8 bases line up with TRBD1. Germline trimming cut 5 bases from V and 2 bases from J; bases unmatched to any gene: 8. Germline lookup yields CDR1 MNHEY and CDR2 SVGEGT. The CDR3 runs to 16 residues. The CDR3 here is CASSDLQGAGNQPQHF. The CDR3 DNA reads TGTGCCAGCAGTGACCTTCAGGGGGCGGGCAATCAGCCCCAGCATTTT.